A single sample gave rise to the 2 T cell receptor beta chains below, sequenced in a study of blood T cell repertoires in COVID-19. Assay used: immunoSEQ multiplex PCR; TCRdb lists only in-frame clones, some missing. The sample holds roughly 230,000 clones, around 83% seen once. The sample comprised PBMCs or T cells enriched from blood (not recorded which). Source of these receptors: a woman aged 45-60 years who had been exposed to COVID-19.

In regard to this clone: At the DNA level, this CDR3 is encoded by other sequences in the same sample as well. This chain links TRBV3-1 (or the pseudogene TRBV3-2) with TRBJ1-1; the D gene is possibly TRBD1 (5 bases). CDR1 and CDR2 (germline): LGHDT, YNNKEL (reference sequence). V was cut by 1 base and J by 5 bases, with 14 bases left in between. The length of the CDR3 is 15 residues. CDR3 loop: CASSQVGGFRTEAFF. The CDR3 region has the DNA TGTGCCAGCAGCCAAGTTGGGGGGTTCAGGACTGAAGCTTTCTTT.

The chain's CDR3 is CASSITGGNYGYTF. The CDR3 DNA follows: TGTGCCAGTAGTATAACAGGGGGCAACTATGGCTACACCTTC. This chain uses TRBV19 with TRBJ1-2; 9 nucleotides line up with TRBD1. There are 14 residues in the CDR3. Trimming at V came to 2 bases and at J to 2 bases, leaving 0 bases not matched to a gene. Germline V gives CDR1 LNHDA, CDR2 SQIVND (reference sequence).